This TCR beta chain emerged from a study of T cell repertoires in cytomegalovirus infection (dated 2019 in TCRdb). Regarding the study in general: Donor HLA type was relevant to the analysis, because carriage of CMV infection together with the matching HLA type was indicated by public TCR beta signatures. Here is what the overall study found, with its caveats: The ex vivo response was dominated by HLA-C-restricted CMV-specific TCR beta clonotypes, and the single most frequent clonotype in two of eight donors was supplied by these HLA-C-restricted clonotypes. Cumulative frequency of public TCR beta family members discriminated carriers of CMV infection plus the relevant HLA type in this cohort and an independent roughly 320-donor cohort.

To note about this clonotype: The antigen this receptor binds is unknown. No much larger clone is present one base from it, and per-base qualities are unavailable.

TCRdb shows the sequencer as Illumina HiSeq 1500. The raw public data were reprocessed by TCRdb itself: fastp quality trimming at Q25, MiXCR clonotype calling, in-frame beta chains only. When rows share a CDR3 protein, they turn into one entry using the most common DNA and genes. For this sample there are fewer than 550,000 distinct CDR3 sequences; approximately 25% appear just once. Roughly 13% of the sample is taken by the ten largest. The V and J ends are trimmed by 3 bases and 1 base, leaving 5 bases between them. The germline V gene provides CDR1 KGHDR and CDR2 SFDVKD. From the cysteine up to the phenylalanine, the CDR3 has a length of 13 residues. The kept DNA is CDR3 alone, 39 bases in frame from the first base.

The specimen sequenced was PBMCs. This chain joins TRBV24-1 to TRBJ1-2; the D gene identity is not certain. This clonotype was obtained from a human donor in good health (CMV status not recorded). Some clones in this sample may be carry-over from other donors' samples. Here is the DNA: TGTGCCACCAGTGATCTGGATAACTATGGCTACACCTTC. This yields the protein CATSDLDNYGYTF.